This entry is about one TCR beta chain. The germline gives CDR1 KGHSH, CDR2 LQKENI. Trimming stripped 3 bases from V and 2 bases from J, with 10 bases between. The CDR3 has 15 amino acids. In each sample, at least 7 million PBMCs were isolated. Each sample yielded at least 6 micrograms of PBMC total RNA. The data originate from a study of blood T cells in healthy people across ages. A J-beta primer mix and a sample-barcoded 5' primer were used in a second PCR of about 7 to 12 cycles. TCRdb passed the 5' RACE reads through MiXCR, listing each CDR3 protein once. The data contain 700,000 to 950,000 distinct CDR3 sequences, 55% to 70% of them singletons.

Sequencing used blood. The chain links TRBV18 to TRBJ2-2; perhaps TRBD2 as D (6 bases). The sequence came from a man younger than 45 in good health. CDR3 DNA sequence: TGTGCCAGCTCACCTGTAGCGGCAAACACCGGGGAGCTGTTTTTT. Its protein product is CASSPVAANTGELFF.